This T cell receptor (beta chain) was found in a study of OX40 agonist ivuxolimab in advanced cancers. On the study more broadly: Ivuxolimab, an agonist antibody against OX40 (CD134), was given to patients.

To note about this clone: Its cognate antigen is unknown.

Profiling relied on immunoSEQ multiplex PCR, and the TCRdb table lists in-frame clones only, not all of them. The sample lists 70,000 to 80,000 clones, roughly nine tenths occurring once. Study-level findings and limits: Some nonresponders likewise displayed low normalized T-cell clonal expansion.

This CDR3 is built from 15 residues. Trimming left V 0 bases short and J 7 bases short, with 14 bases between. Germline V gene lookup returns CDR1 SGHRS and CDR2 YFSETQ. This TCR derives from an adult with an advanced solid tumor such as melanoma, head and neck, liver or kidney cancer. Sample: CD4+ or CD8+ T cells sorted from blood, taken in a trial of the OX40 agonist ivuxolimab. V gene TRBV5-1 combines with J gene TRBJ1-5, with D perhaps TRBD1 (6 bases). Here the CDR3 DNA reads TGCGCCAGCAGCTTGGGGGACAACTCCATCCAGCCCCAGCATTTT. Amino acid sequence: CASSLGDNSIQPQHF. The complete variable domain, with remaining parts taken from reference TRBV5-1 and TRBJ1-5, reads KAGVTQTPRYLIKTRGQQVTLSCSPISGHRSVSWYQQTPGQGLQFLFEYFSETQRNKGNFPGRFSGRQFSNSRSEMNVSTLELGDSALYLCASSLGDNSIQPQHFGDGTRLSIL.